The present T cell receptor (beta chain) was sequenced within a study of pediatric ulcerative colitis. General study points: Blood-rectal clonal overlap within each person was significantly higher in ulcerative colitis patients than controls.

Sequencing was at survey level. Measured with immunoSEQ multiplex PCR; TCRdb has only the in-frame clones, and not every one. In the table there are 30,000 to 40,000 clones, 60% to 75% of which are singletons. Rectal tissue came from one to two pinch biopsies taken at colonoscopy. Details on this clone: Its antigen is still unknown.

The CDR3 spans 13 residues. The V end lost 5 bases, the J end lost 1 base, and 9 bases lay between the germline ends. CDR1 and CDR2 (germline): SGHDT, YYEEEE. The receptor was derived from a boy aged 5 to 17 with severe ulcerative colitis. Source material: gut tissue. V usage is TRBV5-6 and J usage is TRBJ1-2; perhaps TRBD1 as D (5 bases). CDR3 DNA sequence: TGTGCCAGCAGGAAAAGGGGTAACTATGGCTACACCTTC. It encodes CASRKRGNYGYTF. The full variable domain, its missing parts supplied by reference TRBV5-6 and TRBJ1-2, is DAGVTQSPTHLIKTRGQQVTLRCSPKSGHDTVSWYQQALGQGPQFIFQYYEEEERQRGNFPDRFSGHQFPNYSSELNVNALLLGDSALYLCASRKRGNYGYTFGSGTRLTVV.